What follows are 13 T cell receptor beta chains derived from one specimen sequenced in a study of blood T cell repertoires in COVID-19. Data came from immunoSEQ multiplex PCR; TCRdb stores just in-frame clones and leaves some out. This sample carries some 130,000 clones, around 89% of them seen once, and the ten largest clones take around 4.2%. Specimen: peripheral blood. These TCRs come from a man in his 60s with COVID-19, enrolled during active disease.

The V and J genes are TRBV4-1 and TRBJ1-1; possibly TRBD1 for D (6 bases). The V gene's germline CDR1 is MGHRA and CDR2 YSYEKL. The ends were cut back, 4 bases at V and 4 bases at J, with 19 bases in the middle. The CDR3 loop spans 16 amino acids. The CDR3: CASSPGVYRVSTEAFF. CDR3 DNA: TGCGCCAGCAGCCCAGGTGTATACAGGGTCAGCACTGAAGCTTTCTTT.

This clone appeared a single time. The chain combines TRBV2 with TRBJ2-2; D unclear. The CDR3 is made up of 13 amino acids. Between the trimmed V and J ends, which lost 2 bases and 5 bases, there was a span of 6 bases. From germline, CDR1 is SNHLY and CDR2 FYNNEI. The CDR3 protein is CASSEQNTGELFF. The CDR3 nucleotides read TGTGCCAGCAGTGAACAGAATACCGGGGAGCTGTTTTTT.

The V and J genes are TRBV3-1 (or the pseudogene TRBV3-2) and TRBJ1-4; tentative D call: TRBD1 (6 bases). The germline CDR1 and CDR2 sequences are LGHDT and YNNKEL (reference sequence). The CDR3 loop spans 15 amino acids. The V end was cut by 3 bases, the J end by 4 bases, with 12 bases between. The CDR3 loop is CASSQRAGDNEKLFF. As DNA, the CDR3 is TGTGCCAGCAGCCAGAGGGCAGGGGATAATGAAAAACTGTTTTTT.

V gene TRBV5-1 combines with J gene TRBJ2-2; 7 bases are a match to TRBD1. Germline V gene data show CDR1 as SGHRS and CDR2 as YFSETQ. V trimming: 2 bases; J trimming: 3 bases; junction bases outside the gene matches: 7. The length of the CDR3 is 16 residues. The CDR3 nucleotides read TGCGCCAGCAGCTTTGGGGGACAGTCATACACCGGGGAGCTGTTTTTT. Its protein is CASSFGGQSYTGELFF.

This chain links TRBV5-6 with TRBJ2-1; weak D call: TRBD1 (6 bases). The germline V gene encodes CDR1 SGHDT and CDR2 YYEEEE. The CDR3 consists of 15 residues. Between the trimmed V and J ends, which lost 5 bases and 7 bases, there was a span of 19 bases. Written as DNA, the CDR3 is TGTGCCAGCAGTTGGACAGAGGGCCTGGGTAATGAGCAGTTCTTC. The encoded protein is CASSWTEGLGNEQFF.

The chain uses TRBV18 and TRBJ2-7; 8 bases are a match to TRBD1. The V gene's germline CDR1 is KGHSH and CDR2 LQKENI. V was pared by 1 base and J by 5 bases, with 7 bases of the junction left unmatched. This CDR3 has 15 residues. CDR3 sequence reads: CASSPLDRAMNEQYF. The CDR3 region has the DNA TGTGCCAGCTCACCACTGGACAGGGCAATGAACGAGCAGTACTTC.

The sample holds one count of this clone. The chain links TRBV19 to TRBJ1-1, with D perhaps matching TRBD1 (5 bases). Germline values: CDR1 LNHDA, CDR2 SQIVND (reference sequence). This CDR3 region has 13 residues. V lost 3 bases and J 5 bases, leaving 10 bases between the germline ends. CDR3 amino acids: CASSISGDTEAFF. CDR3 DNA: TGTGCCAGTAGTATCTCGGGGGATACTGAAGCTTTCTTT.

The CDR3: CASGLVQGYTGELFF. The CDR3 bases are TGTGCTAGTGGTTTGGTACAGGGGTACACCGGGGAGCTGTTTTTT. The chain links TRBV12-5 to TRBJ2-2; 7 nucleotides match TRBD1. The germline gives CDR1 LGHNT, CDR2 FRNRAP. This CDR3 contains 15 residues. With V trimmed by 0 bases and J by 3 bases, 1 base remained unmatched.

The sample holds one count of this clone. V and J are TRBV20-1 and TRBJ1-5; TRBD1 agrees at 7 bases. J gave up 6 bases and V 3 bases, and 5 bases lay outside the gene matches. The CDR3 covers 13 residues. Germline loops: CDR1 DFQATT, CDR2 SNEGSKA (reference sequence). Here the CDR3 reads CSASTGAGQPQHF. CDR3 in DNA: TGCAGTGCTAGTACAGGGGCGGGTCAGCCCCAGCATTTT.

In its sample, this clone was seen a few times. CDR3 in amino acids: CASSPPRGRGQPQHF. DNA of the CDR3: TGTGCCAGCAGTCCCCCGCGGGGGCGGGGACAGCCCCAGCATTTT. The V gene is TRBV28, the J gene TRBJ1-5; TRBD1 might be the D (6 bases). V was shortened by 5 bases and J by 7 bases, with 18 bases between the two germline ends. The CDR3 is made up of 15 amino acids. The V gene's germline CDR1 is MDHEN and CDR2 SYDVKM.

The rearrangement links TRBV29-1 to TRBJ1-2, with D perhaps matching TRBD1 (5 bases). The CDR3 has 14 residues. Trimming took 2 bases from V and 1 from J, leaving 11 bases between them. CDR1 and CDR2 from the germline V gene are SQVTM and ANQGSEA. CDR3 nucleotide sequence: TGCAGCGTTGAAACCTCTCAGGGTAACTATGGCTACACCTTC. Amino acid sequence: CSVETSQGNYGYTF.

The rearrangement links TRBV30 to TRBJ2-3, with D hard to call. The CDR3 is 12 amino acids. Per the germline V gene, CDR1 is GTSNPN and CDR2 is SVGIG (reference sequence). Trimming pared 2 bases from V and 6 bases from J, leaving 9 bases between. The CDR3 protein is CAWSLAQDTQYF. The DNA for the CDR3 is TGTGCCTGGAGTCTCGCACAGGATACGCAGTATTTT.

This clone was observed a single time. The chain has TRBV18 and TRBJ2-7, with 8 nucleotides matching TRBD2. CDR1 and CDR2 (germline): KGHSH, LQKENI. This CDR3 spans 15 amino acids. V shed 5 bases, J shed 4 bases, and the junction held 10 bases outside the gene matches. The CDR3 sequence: CASSNPGGAGYEQYF. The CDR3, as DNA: TGTGCCAGCTCAAATCCCGGGGGGGCCGGTTACGAGCAGTACTTC.